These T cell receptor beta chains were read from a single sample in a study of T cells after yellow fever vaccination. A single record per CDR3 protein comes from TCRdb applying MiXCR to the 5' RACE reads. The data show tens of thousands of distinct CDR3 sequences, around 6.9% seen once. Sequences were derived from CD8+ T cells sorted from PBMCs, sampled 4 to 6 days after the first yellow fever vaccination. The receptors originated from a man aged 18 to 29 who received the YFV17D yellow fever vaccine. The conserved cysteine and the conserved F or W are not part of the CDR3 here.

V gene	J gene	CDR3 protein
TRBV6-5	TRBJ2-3	ASSYWPGPRDTQY
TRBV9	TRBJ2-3	ASSPGEDTQY
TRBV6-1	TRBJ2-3	ASSPLRGVTDTQY
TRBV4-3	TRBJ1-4	ASSQEAGNGNEKLF
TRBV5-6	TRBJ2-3	ASSFLRFGLADTTDTQY
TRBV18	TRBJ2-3	ASSPPSDTQY
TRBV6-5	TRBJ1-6	ASSYANNSPLH
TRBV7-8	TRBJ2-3	ASSLASPTDTQY
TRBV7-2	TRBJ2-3	ASSPRGGEADTQY
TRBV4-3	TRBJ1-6	ASSQSGTGWNSPLH
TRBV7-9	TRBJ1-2	ASTPSGVSGYT
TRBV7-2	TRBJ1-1	ASSLVQGARNTEAF
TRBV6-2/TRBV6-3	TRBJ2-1	ASSSVVRDEQF
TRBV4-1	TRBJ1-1	ASSHSEQGYTEAF
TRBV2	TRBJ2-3	ASSDEESTDTQY
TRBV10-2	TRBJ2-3	ASTGATDTQY
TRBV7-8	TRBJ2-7	ASSFGLYEQY
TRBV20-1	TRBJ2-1	SARGPQGLNEQF
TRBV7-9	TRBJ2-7	ASSLGKGPYEQY
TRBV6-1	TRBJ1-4	ASTPGQGVANEKLF
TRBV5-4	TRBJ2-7	ASSLDRDWDEQY
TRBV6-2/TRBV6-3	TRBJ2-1	ASRKTGGSYNEQF
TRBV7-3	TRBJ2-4	ASSYGTGGMNIQY
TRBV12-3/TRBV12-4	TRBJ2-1	ASSLAGGANEQF
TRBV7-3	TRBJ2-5	ASSRTVETQY
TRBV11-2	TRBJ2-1	ASSSTGGDEQF
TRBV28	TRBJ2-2	ASSFLAGGNTGELF
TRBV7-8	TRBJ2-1	ASSSGGTTIRNEQF
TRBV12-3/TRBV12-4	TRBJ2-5	ASSPRVAGGQETQY
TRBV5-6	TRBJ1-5	ASSLLDSSNQPQH
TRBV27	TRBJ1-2	ASSLLSGYGYI
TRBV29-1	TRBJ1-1	SVVVRDTEAF
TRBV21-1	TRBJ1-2	ASSKEIVGAIYGYT
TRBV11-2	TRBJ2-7	ASSPPQGMGEQY
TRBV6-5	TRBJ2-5	ASSYEGAKETQY
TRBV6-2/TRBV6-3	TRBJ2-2	ASSTGLADTGELF
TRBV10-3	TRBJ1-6	AISASRDSNSPLH
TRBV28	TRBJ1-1	ASSAYGTGGTEAF
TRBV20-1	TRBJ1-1	SGRKVAEAF
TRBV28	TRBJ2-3	ASSPDGLALDTQY
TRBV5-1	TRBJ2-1	ASSLFLEQF
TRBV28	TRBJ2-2	ASSSLLWGQGYTGELF
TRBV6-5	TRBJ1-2	ASSYGTSGYT
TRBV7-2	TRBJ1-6	ASSLAGDNSPLH
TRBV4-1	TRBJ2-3	ASSQGLLADTQY
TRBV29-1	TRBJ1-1	SVDKLRTGGDTEAF
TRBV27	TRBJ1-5	ASSFAYSNQPQH
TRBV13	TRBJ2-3	ASSLMGGGPTDTQY